This entry concerns a single T cell receptor beta chain. Its matching antigen is unknown. 60 Vbeta and 13 Jbeta primers were used in PCR. The protocol was immunoSEQ multiplex PCR, while the TCRdb copy is restricted to in-frame clones and leaves out a portion. The data contain about 140,000 clones, roughly 65% of them singletons. The data stem from a study of cytomegalovirus exposure and HLA in healthy donors. For the study at large: Researchers found that about 84% of around 400 genotyped donors fell within the Caucasian-associated ancestry cluster.

Study-level points and caveats: In vitro confirmation showed a few CMV-associated chains to be CMV antigen specific.

This TCR came from a woman in her thirties in good health and CMV-seronegative. Sequencing was performed on PBMCs.

CDR3 amino acids: CASSVVGSPTRDASTDTQYF. DNA of the CDR3: TGTGCCAGCAGCGTAGTTGGTAGCCCGACCCGTGACGCTAGCACAGATACGCAGTATTTT. The chain joins TRBV9 to TRBJ2-3; D unresolved. Germline V gene sequence: CDR1 SGDLS, CDR2 YYNGEE. Deletions cut 0 bases from V and 0 bases from J, with 23 bases between. This CDR3 has 20 amino acids.